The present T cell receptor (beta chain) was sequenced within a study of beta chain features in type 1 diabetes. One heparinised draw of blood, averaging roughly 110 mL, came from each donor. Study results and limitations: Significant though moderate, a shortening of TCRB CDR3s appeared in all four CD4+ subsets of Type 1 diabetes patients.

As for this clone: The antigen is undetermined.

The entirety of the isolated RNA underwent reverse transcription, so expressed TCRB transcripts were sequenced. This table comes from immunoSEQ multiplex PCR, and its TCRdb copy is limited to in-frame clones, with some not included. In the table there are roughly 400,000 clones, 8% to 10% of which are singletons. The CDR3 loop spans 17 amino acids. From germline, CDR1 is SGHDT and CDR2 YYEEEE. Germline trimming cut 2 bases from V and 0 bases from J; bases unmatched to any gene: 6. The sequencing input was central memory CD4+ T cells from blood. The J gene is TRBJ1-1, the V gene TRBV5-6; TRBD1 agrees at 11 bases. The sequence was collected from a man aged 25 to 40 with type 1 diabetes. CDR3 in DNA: TGTGCCAGCAGCTTCGGACAGGGGGCAGGGATGAACACTGAAGCTTTCTTT. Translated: CASSFGQGAGMNTEAFF. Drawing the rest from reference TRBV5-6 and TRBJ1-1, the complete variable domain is DAGVTQSPTHLIKTRGQQVTLRCSPKSGHDTVSWYQQALGQGPQFIFQYYEEEERQRGNFPDRFSGHQFPNYSSELNVNALLLGDSALYLCASSFGQGAGMNTEAFFGQGTRLTVV.